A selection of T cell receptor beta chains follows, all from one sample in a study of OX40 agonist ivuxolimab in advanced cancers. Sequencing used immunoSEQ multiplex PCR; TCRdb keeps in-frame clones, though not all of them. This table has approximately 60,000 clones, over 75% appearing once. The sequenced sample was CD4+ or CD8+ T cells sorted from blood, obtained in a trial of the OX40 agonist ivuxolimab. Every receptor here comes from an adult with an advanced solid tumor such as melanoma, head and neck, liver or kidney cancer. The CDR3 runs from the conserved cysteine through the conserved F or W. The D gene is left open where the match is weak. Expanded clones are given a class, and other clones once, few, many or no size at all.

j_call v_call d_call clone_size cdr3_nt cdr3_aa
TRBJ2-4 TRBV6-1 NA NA TGTGCCAGCAACAGGGCGGGGACTCTTGACATTCAGTACTTC CASNRAGTLDIQYF
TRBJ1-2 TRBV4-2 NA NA TGTGCCAGCAGCCAAGATCGTCTGAGCTACACCTTC CASSQDRLSYTF
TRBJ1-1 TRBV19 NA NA TGTGCCAGTAGTATCTTCGGGGGCCGGACTGAAGCTTTCTTT CASSIFGGRTEAFF
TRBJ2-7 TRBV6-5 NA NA TGTGCCAGCAGTGAGGGCCCGTTGGGGTACGAGCAGTACTTC CASSEGPLGYEQYF
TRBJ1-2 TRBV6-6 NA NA TGTGCCAGCAGTTACTCGATTCAGAACTATGGCTACACCTTC CASSYSIQNYGYTF
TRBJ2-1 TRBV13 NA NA TGTGCCAGCAGCTTTTTCGGGGGTCGTAGAATGAATGAGCAGTTCTTC CASSFFGGRRMNEQFF
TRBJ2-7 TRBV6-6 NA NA TGTGCCAGCAGAGACGACACCTTCTTCTACGAGCAGTACTTC CASRDDTFFYEQYF
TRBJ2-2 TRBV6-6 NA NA TGTGCCAGCAGCGCGCTAGGGGCGGGCACCGGGGAGCTGTTTTTT CASSALGAGTGELFF
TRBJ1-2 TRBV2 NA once TGTGCCAGCAGTGAAAGCTTAGGATCCTATGGCTACACCTTC CASSESLGSYGYTF
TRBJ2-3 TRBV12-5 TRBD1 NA TGTGCTAGTGGTACCGGACAGGGGAGGACAGATACGCAGTATTTT CASGTGQGRTDTQYF
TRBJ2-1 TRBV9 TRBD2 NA TGTGCCAGCAGCGTAGTAGCGGGCTCCTACAATGAGCAGTTCTTC CASSVVAGSYNEQFF
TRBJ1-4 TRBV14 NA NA TGTGCCAGCAGCCGACGGGCGGGGGTAGAGGAAAAACTGTTTTTT CASSRRAGVEEKLFF
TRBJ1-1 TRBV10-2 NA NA TGCGCCAGCAGAGGTCCAACGAACACTGAAGCTTTCTTT CASRGPTNTEAFF
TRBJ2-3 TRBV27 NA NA TGTGCCAGCAGTTTATGGAGGGGGAGCCCGGGGGATACGCAGTATTTT CASSLWRGSPGDTQYF
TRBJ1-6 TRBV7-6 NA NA TGTGCCAGCAGCTTAGCGGTCGAAGGAAATTCACCCCTCCACTTT CASSLAVEGNSPLHF
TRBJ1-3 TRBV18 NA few TGTGCCAGCTCCGACGGGCGTGGAAACACCATATATTTT CASSDGRGNTIYF
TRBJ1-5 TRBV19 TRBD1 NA TGTGCCAGTAGTATCGACGGACAGGGGGGTTATCAGCCCCAGCATTTT CASSIDGQGGYQPQHF
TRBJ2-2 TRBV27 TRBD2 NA TGTGCCAGCAGTTCAAAAGCGGGGGGACACTACACCGGGGAGCTGTTTTTT CASSSKAGGHYTGELFF
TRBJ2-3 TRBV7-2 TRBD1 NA TGTGCCAGCAGCTTAGTGAGGACAGGTAGCACAGATACGCAGTATTTT CASSLVRTGSTDTQYF
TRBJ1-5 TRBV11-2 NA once TGTGCCAGCAGCTTAGATATAGAGGCGCCCCAGCATTTT CASSLDIEAPQHF
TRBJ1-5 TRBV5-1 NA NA TGTGCCAGCAGCTTAGGGACGCAGAATCAGCCCCAGCATTTT CASSLGTQNQPQHF
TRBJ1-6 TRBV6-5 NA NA TGTGCCAGCAGTTACTCGGGCCGAAGTAATTCACCCCTCCACTTT CASSYSGRSNSPLHF
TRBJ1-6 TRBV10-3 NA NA TGTGCCAATGGGGGCAGCGAGAATTCACCCCTCCACTTT CANGGSENSPLHF
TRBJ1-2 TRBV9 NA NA TGTGCCAGCAGCGTAGGGTCCGGGGGCAGCTATGGCTACACCTTC CASSVGSGGSYGYTF
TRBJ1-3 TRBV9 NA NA TGTGCCAGCAGCCCCTCGGCTTCGTTGGGGGCTGGAAACACCATATATTTT CASSPSASLGAGNTIYF
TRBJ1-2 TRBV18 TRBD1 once TGTGCCAGCTCATTCGACAGGGGGAGAGGCTACACCTTC CASSFDRGRGYTF
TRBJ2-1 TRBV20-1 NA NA TGCAGTGTCGCCAATAACGATGAGCAGTTCTTC CSVANNDEQFF
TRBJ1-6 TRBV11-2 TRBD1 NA TGTGCCAGCAGGGTTGGACAGGGGAGGTCACCCCTCCACTTT CASRVGQGRSPLHF
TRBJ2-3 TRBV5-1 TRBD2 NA TGCGCCAGCAGCTCCCCCGGGACTAGCGGGGCAGATACGCAGTATTTT CASSSPGTSGADTQYF
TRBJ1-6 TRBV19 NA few TGTGCCAGTAGTATAGTCCAGGGTACTAATTCACCCCTCCACTTT CASSIVQGTNSPLHF
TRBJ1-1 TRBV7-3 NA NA TGTGCCAGCAGCTTAAGCAGGGCCACTGAAGCTTTCTTT CASSLSRATEAFF
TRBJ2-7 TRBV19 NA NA TGTGCCAGTAGTATAGATCGTTGGAGCTTGACGGGGGAGCAGTACTTC CASSIDRWSLTGEQYF
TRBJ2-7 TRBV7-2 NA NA TGTGCCAGCAGCTTTAACGGCAGGACGACCTACGAGCAGTACTTC CASSFNGRTTYEQYF
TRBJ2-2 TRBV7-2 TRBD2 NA TGTGCCAGCAGCCTCGGACTAGCGGGGGTCACCGGGGAGCTGTTTTTT CASSLGLAGVTGELFF
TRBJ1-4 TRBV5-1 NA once TGCGCCAGCAGCTTTCAACCAACGCCCCAAAAGGAAAAACTGTTTTTT CASSFQPTPQKEKLFF
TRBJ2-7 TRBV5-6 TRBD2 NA TGTGCCAGCAGCCGGGGACTAGCTTCATCTTTCGAGCAGTACTTC CASSRGLASSFEQYF
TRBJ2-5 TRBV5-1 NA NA TGCACCAGCAGCTTTATGTGGGAGACCCAGTACTTC CTSSFMWETQYF
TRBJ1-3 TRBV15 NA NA TGTGCCACCAGCAGAGAATCGGGTCCCCAAAACACCATATATTTT CATSRESGPQNTIYF
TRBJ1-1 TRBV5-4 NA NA TGTGCCAGCAGCCTACCGTTGGACACTGAAGCTTTCTTT CASSLPLDTEAFF
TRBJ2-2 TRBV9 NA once TGTGCCAGCAGCGTAGAGGGGGACCGGAACACCGGGGAGCTGTTTTTT CASSVEGDRNTGELFF
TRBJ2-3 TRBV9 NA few TGTGCCAGCAGCGTCGGACAAGGACTAAATACGCAGTATTTT CASSVGQGLNTQYF
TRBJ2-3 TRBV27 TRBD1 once TGTGCCAGCAGTCCTTGGACAGGTTTCTCAGATACGCAGTATTTT CASSPWTGFSDTQYF
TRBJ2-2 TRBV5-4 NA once TGTGCCAGCAGCTTGAGGGTGGCTGGAACGAACACCGGGGAGCTGTTTTTT CASSLRVAGTNTGELFF
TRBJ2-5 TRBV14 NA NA TGTGCCAGCAGCGTGGGACTGCGAGAGACCCAGTACTTC CASSVGLRETQYF
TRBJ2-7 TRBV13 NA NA TGTGCCAGCAGCTTTTTGGCTTACGAGCAGTACTTC CASSFLAYEQYF